Included here is one T cell receptor beta chain sequence, with context. Sequencing used immunoSEQ multiplex PCR; TCRdb keeps in-frame clones, though not all of them. In the table there are roughly 190,000 clones, just over 90% of which are singletons. This sample stems from a study of T cell responses to AZD1222 COVID-19 vaccine. CDR3 length: 16 residues. V lost 3 bases to trimming and J lost 3 bases, with 20 bases between them. The germline gives CDR1 GTSNPN, CDR2 SVGIG (reference sequence). The gene calls are TRBV30 and TRBJ1-2, with D perhaps TRBD1 (6 bases). The sample was peripheral blood, taken on day 0 of AZD1222 vaccination. The source of this sequence is an adult in good health. The CDR3 DNA is TGTGCCTGGAGCCTCACTCTAGGGGGTGTTGACTATGGCTACACCTTC. Its protein is CAWSLTLGGVDYGYTF.